What follows are 27 T cell receptor beta chains derived from one specimen sequenced in a study of T cells in Graves' hyperthyroidism and ophthalmopathy. RNA transcripts provided the source from which TCR beta CDR3 regions were amplified. The HTBI primer set was used in a first-round RT-PCR of the TCR CDR3. TCRdb reanalysed the multiplex PCR reads using MiXCR and keeps one entry per CDR3 protein. The table lists around 700,000 distinct CDR3 sequences, around 19% of them singletons. The sequencing input was blood. All receptors come from a woman in her forties or fifties with Graves' hyperthyroidism that later progressed to Graves' ophthalmopathy.

The V and J genes are TRBV20-1 and TRBJ1-2; 7 nucleotides line up with TRBD1. Germline values: CDR1 DFQATT, CDR2 SNEGSKA (reference sequence). V was pared by 1 base and J by 8 bases, with 4 bases of the junction left unmatched. This CDR3 comprises 12 residues. The CDR3 reads CSARGQGGGYTF. The CDR3 DNA reads TGCAGTGCTAGAGGACAGGGTGGCGGCTACACCTTC.

V gene TRBV5-1 combines with J gene TRBJ2-1; TRBD2 is a possible D gene (6 bases). V shed 8 bases and J shed 4 bases, with 13 bases lying between them. Germline values: CDR1 SGHRS, CDR2 YFSETQ. CDR3 length equals 13 residues. DNA of the CDR3: TGCGCCAGTCACCCGGAGGGGTACAATGAGCAGTTCTTC. Amino acids: CASHPEGYNEQFF. The full variable domain, its missing parts supplied by reference TRBV5-1 and TRBJ2-1, is KAGVTQTPRYLIKTRGQQVTLSCSPISGHRSVSWYQQTPGQGLQFLFEYFSETQRNKGNFPGRFSGRQFSNSRSEMNVSTLELGDSALYLCASHPEGYNEQFFGPGTRLTVL.

This clonotype was recorded a few times. The chain carries TRBV12-3 or TRBV12-4 and TRBJ1-6, with 8 bases lining up with TRBD1. Unmatched junction bases numbered 11, after V lost 6 bases and J lost 10 bases. This CDR3 is built from 15 residues. The CDR3 here is CASRGWTGILSPLHF. The CDR3 nucleotides read TGTGCCAGCAGGGGATGGACAGGGATTTTGTCACCCCTCCACTTT.

This clonotype came up many times. The chain links TRBV27 to TRBJ1-5, with D possibly being TRBD1 (6 bases). Germline V gives CDR1 MNHEY, CDR2 SMNVEV (reference sequence). Trimming took 5 bases from V and 3 from J, leaving 11 bases between them. The CDR3 has 14 amino acids. CDR3 amino acids: CASSEDSYNQPQHF. The CDR3 DNA sequence: TGTGCCAGCAGTGAGGACAGCTACAATCAGCCCCAGCATTTT.

This clonotype has only a few counts. V usage is TRBV6-2 or TRBV6-3 and J usage is TRBJ2-7; D gene uncertain. Germline lookup yields CDR1 MNHEY and CDR2 SVGEGT. The V end lost 0 bases, the J end lost 0 bases, and 9 bases lay between the germline ends. There are 15 residues in the CDR3. CDR3 in amino acids: CASSYSRQISYEQYF. For the CDR3, the DNA is TGTGCCAGCAGTTACTCAAGGCAAATCTCCTACGAGCAGTACTTC.

In its sample, this clonotype was seen many times. This chain joins TRBV30 and TRBJ2-6; 7 bases agree with TRBD1. Unmatched junction bases numbered 4, after V lost 7 bases and J lost 4 bases. This CDR3 contains 13 residues. Germline V CDR1 and CDR2: GTSNPN, SVGIG (reference sequence). The CDR3 here is CAFTGAGANVLTF. DNA of the CDR3: TGTGCCTTCACAGGGGCAGGGGCCAACGTCCTGACTTTC.

This clonotype was found many times. This chain links TRBV30 with TRBJ2-7; D is unresolved. The CDR3 sequence is 13 residues long. Trimming stripped 2 bases from V and 6 bases from J, with 14 bases between. From germline, CDR1 is GTSNPN and CDR2 SVGIG (reference sequence). The CDR3 loop reads CAWSLGNGREQYF. The DNA of the CDR3 is TGTGCCTGGAGTCTAGGGAATGGGCGCGAGCAGTACTTC.

This chain links TRBV5-4 with TRBJ2-1; TRBD1 aligns across 7 bases. Germline CDR1 and CDR2: SGHNT and YYREEE (reference sequence). Losses at the gene ends were 2 bases for V and 6 bases for J; bases not matched to a gene: 11. CDR3 length equals 16 residues. CDR3: CASSFRLVRDSNEQFF. CDR3 in DNA: TGTGCCAGCAGCTTCCGTTTGGTCAGGGACAGCAATGAGCAGTTCTTC.

V usage is TRBV20-1 and J usage is TRBJ2-7; a weak D match, TRBD1 (6 bases). Trimming shortened V by 5 bases and J by 3 bases, and 17 bases separated the two germline ends. Germline assignment: CDR1 DFQATT and CDR2 SNEGSKA (reference sequence). The CDR3 has 14 residues. The CDR3 sequence is CSAPQGDNYYEQYF. DNA for the CDR3: TGCAGTGCTCCCCAAGGGGACAACTACTACGAGCAGTACTTC.

V usage is TRBV3-1 and J usage is TRBJ1-1; possible D gene TRBD1, 5 bases. The germline V and J ends were trimmed by 4 bases and 4 bases, with 16 bases remaining between them. The CDR3 covers 15 residues. The germline CDR1 and CDR2 sequences are LGHDT and YNNKEL (reference sequence). The CDR3 here is CASSPELSRGTEAFF. The CDR3 bases are TGTGCCAGCAGCCCCGAGCTGAGTAGGGGCACTGAAGCTTTCTTT.

This clonotype was observed at least ten times. V is TRBV3-1 and J is TRBJ1-5; a weak D match, TRBD1 (6 bases). The germline V and J ends were trimmed by 0 bases and 7 bases, with 13 bases remaining between them. CDR1 is LGHDT and CDR2 is YNNKEL in the germline V gene (reference sequence). CDR3 length: 15 amino acids. The CDR3 nucleotides are TGTGCCAGCAGCCAAGATGGGGGGCTCAGACAGCCCCAGCATTTT. Its translation: CASSQDGGLRQPQHF.

This clonotype occurred a few times. The chain couples TRBV19 to TRBJ1-1, with D possibly TRBD1 on 5 matching bases. The V and J ends lost 2 bases and 3 bases respectively, with 13 bases between them. There are 15 residues in the CDR3. CDR1 LNHDA and CDR2 SQIVND come from the germline V gene (reference sequence). In DNA, the CDR3 is TGTGCCAGTAGTATACAGGGTGTCTTTGACACTGAAGCTTTCTTT. Its translation: CASSIQGVFDTEAFF.

This clonotype was observed a few times. The chain has TRBV10-3 and TRBJ1-2, with 7 bases identical to TRBD1. The length of the CDR3 is 13 residues. V shed 10 bases, J shed 8 bases, and the junction held 13 bases outside the gene matches. Germline V lookup: CDR1 ENHRY, CDR2 SYGVKD. CDR3 region: CATAVQGVFGYTF. The CDR3 DNA follows: TGTGCCACTGCGGTTCAGGGGGTATTCGGCTACACCTTC.

The table lists this clonotype with a count of one. The chain joins TRBV14 to TRBJ2-6; D gene unclear. CDR1 SGHDN and CDR2 FVKESK come from the germline V gene. The ends were cut back, 2 bases at V and 0 bases at J, with 11 bases in the middle. This CDR3 comprises 17 residues. The CDR3 here is CASSQRPGNSGANVLTF. The CDR3 nucleotides are TGTGCCAGCAGCCAACGACCAGGAAACTCTGGGGCCAACGTCCTGACTTTC.

This clonotype was picked up many times. This rearrangement joins TRBV6-2 or TRBV6-3 to TRBJ2-7, with 14 bases lining up with TRBD2. J gave up 3 bases and V 4 bases, and 11 bases lay outside the gene matches. Germline CDR1 MNHEY, CDR2 SVGEGT. The CDR3 sequence is 18 residues long. CDR3 sequence reads: CASSFMGLAGVPFYEQYF. CDR3 sequence (DNA): TGTGCCAGCAGTTTTATGGGACTAGCGGGGGTCCCCTTCTACGAGCAGTACTTC.

The sample holds many counts of this clonotype. The chain carries TRBV6-1 and TRBJ2-1, with TRBD2 matching 11 bases. With V trimmed by 6 bases and J by 7 bases, 20 bases remained unmatched. CDR3 length: 19 amino acids. Per the germline V gene, CDR1 is MNHNS and CDR2 is SASEGT. As DNA, the CDR3 is TGTGCCAGCAGGCCCACTAGCGGGGGTACCCTGAGCTCGGGGAATGAGCAGTTCTTC. This translates into CASRPTSGGTLSSGNEQFF.

This clonotype turned up a few times. The chain is built from TRBV12-3 or TRBV12-4 and TRBJ2-1, with D tentatively TRBD1 (6 bases). The CDR3 length is 13 residues. Between the trimmed V and J ends, which lost 5 bases and 8 bases, there was a span of 13 bases. The CDR3 loop is CASSLGADDEQFF. CDR3 nucleotide sequence: TGTGCCAGCAGTCTGGGGGCCGACGATGAGCAGTTCTTC.

The rearrangement links TRBV4-1 to TRBJ1-4; a weak D match, TRBD1 (5 bases). The V end was cut by 0 bases, the J end by 12 bases, with 17 bases between. The CDR3 loop spans 15 amino acids. CDR1 is MGHRA and CDR2 is YSYEKL in the germline V gene. This CDR3 reads CASSQEKSAVGELFF. CDR3 in DNA: TGCGCCAGCAGCCAAGAGAAGTCAGCGGTAGGGGAACTGTTTTTT.

This clonotype was seen at least ten times. This rearrangement joins TRBV20-1 to TRBJ2-1; TRBD1 is a possible D gene (6 bases). Trimming removed 5 bases at V and 2 bases at J, with 13 bases between. Germline assignment: CDR1 DFQATT and CDR2 SNEGSKA (reference sequence). The CDR3 loop spans 14 amino acids. CDR3: CSALQGPAYNEQFF. The CDR3 DNA sequence: TGCAGTGCTTTACAGGGACCCGCCTACAATGAGCAGTTCTTC.

This clonotype appeared many times. The chain joins TRBV5-6 to TRBJ1-5, with D unclear. The CDR3 contains 15 residues. Per germline, CDR1 SGHDT and CDR2 YYEEEE. The V end lost 1 base, the J end lost 1 base, and 9 bases lay between the germline ends. The CDR3 loop reads CASSLRMSSNQPQHF. The DNA for the CDR3 is TGTGCCAGCAGCTTGAGAATGTCCAGCAATCAGCCCCAGCATTTT.

As for this clonotype: A much larger clone differs from this one at a single base, so this may be a read error. The CDR3 bases are TGTGCCGGCGGCTGGGGACTAGCGGGGGCCCGGGTGACCCAGTACTTC. The encoded protein is CAGGWGLAGARVTQYF. This rearrangement joins TRBV2 to TRBJ2-5; 14 nucleotides match TRBD2. Germline lookup yields CDR1 SNHLY and CDR2 FYNNEI. V trimming: 11 bases; J trimming: 7 bases; junction bases outside the gene matches: 15. CDR3 size: 16 residues. Based on the CDR3 plus reference TRBV2 and TRBJ2-5, the full variable domain is EPEVTQTPSHQVTQMGQEVILRCVPISNHLYFYWYRQILGQKVEFLVSFYNNEISEKSEIFDDQFSVERPDGSNFTLKIRSTKLEDSAMYFCAGGWGLAGARVTQYFGPGTRLLVL.

In its sample, this clonotype was seen many times. The chain joins TRBV12-3 or TRBV12-4 to TRBJ1-5; D not certain. CDR3 length: 15 amino acids. Trimming shortened V by 5 bases and J by 0 bases, and 11 bases separated the two germline ends. CDR3 DNA: TGTGCCAGCAGTCTGGACGGGGTTAGCAATCAGCCCCAGCATTTT. Protein product: CASSLDGVSNQPQHF.

This clonotype was detected only a few times. The chain combines TRBV9 with TRBJ2-3; D ambiguous. CDR3 size: 13 residues. Germline V lookup: CDR1 SGDLS, CDR2 YYNGEE. Trimming removed 5 bases at V and 0 bases at J, with 7 bases between. The CDR3 DNA follows: TGTGCCAGCAGAGAACGGAGCACAGATACGCAGTATTTT. Its translation is CASRERSTDTQYF.

V is TRBV7-9 and J is TRBJ1-2; D might be TRBD1 (5 bases). The CDR3 has 16 residues. V was shortened by 5 bases and J by 6 bases, with 22 bases between the two germline ends. Germline V gene sequence: CDR1 SEHNR, CDR2 FQNEAQ (reference sequence). The CDR3 reads CASSTTGRAGSHGYTF. The CDR3 bases are TGTGCCAGCAGCACCACCGGGCGGGCAGGGTCACATGGCTACACCTTC.

This clonotype was counted between two and nine times. The chain combines TRBV20-1 with TRBJ1-2; D ambiguous. Germline V gene data show CDR1 as DFQATT and CDR2 as SNEGSKA (reference sequence). The V gene lost 6 bases and the J gene lost 7 bases, with 21 bases spanning the gap. The CDR3 runs 14 residues. The DNA for the CDR3 is TGCAGTGCGACCCCGGGTTGGGCGAGGAGTGGCTACACCTTC. It codes for CSATPGWARSGYTF.

The chain is built from TRBV27 and TRBJ1-5, with D perhaps matching TRBD1 (6 bases). V gave up 6 bases and J gave up 0 bases, with 24 bases separating them. Per the germline V gene, CDR1 is MNHEY and CDR2 is SMNVEV (reference sequence). The CDR3 spans 19 residues. DNA for the CDR3: TGTGCCAGCAGGGAATGCATACCTCCGGGACACAATAGCAATCAGCCCCAGCATTTT. It yields the protein CASRECIPPGHNSNQPQHF.

This clonotype was seen a few times. The J gene is TRBJ1-1, the V gene TRBV19; TRBD1 matches 9 bases. The CDR3 spans 16 residues. Germline CDR1 reads LNHDA; CDR2 reads SQIVND (reference sequence). Trimming at V came to 5 bases and at J to 4 bases, leaving 11 bases not matched to a gene. CDR3 in amino acids: CASSGYPGQGFTEAFF. The CDR3 DNA follows: TGTGCCAGTAGTGGATACCCGGGACAGGGTTTCACTGAAGCTTTCTTT. Supplemented by reference TRBV19 and TRBJ1-1, the full variable domain reads DGGITQSPKYLFRKEGQNVTLSCEQNLNHDAMYWYRQDPGQGLRLIYYSQIVNDFQKGDIAEGYSVSREKKESFPLTVTSAQKNPTAFYLCASSGYPGQGFTEAFFGQGTRLTVV.